The 8 T cell receptor beta chains below come from one sample, sequenced in a study of blood T cells in healthy people across ages. Alongside a J-beta primer mix, a sample-barcoded 5' primer served in a second PCR lasting about 6 to 12 cycles. TCRdb redid the calling of the 5' RACE reads with MiXCR, one entry per CDR3 protein. The sample carries fewer than 950,000 distinct CDR3 sequences, 40% to 65% recorded once. Sequenced material: blood. The receptor source for this set is a man older than 75 in good health.

This clonotype was recorded a few times. The V gene is TRBV12-3 or TRBV12-4, the J gene TRBJ2-5; D gene uncertain. V dropped 4 bases and J dropped 1 base, with 13 bases sitting between them. This CDR3 contains 15 residues. Written as DNA, the CDR3 is TGTGCCAGCAGTTCCCCTGGAGCGTTCCAAGAGACCCAGTACTTC. Translation: CASSSPGAFQETQYF.

CDR3 loop: CASSLSGAPLGHGYTF. The CDR3 DNA sequence: TGTGCCAGCAGTTTATCTGGGGCCCCCCTCGGTCATGGCTACACCTTC. The chain recombines TRBV28 with TRBJ1-2; the D gene is possibly TRBD1 (5 bases). Germline V gives CDR1 MDHEN, CDR2 SYDVKM. The length of the CDR3 is 16 residues. V gave up 1 base and J gave up 6 bases, with 18 bases separating them.

V and J are TRBV24-1 and TRBJ2-1; 8 bases match TRBD2. The CDR3 extends over 15 amino acids. Germline trimming cut 4 bases from V and 7 bases from J; bases unmatched to any gene: 8. Germline-derived CDR1 and CDR2 are KGHDR and SFDVKD. The CDR3 is CATSDTSGVGNEQFF. The CDR3 DNA sequence: TGTGCCACCAGTGACACTAGCGGAGTCGGGAATGAGCAGTTCTTC.

The rearrangement uses TRBV10-3 and TRBJ2-1; 12 bases agree with TRBD2. The CDR3 length is 18 residues. The V and J ends lost 2 bases and 9 bases, in that order; junction bases with no gene match: 14. Germline loops: CDR1 ENHRY, CDR2 SYGVKD. The CDR3 DNA reads TGTGCCATCAGTGAGCGGGGTATCCGGACTAGCGGGAACCTTGAGCAGTTCTTC. This codes for CAISERGIRTSGNLEQFF.

This clonotype was detected only once. The chain recombines TRBV7-9 with TRBJ1-2; TRBD1 is a possible D gene (6 bases). CDR3 length: 15 amino acids. V dropped 4 bases and J dropped 6 bases, with 18 bases sitting between them. Germline lookup yields CDR1 SEHNR and CDR2 FQNEAQ (reference sequence). CDR3 in amino acids: CASSWGGRGSNGYTF. The CDR3 DNA sequence: TGTGCCAGCAGCTGGGGGGGCAGGGGCTCTAATGGCTACACCTTC.

This clonotype was seen only a few times. The V and J genes are TRBV30 and TRBJ1-4; D might be TRBD1 (6 bases). Germline CDR1 GTSNPN, CDR2 SVGIG (reference sequence). V lost 1 base, J lost 7 bases, and 19 bases lay in between. The CDR3 runs to 16 residues. In nucleotides, the CDR3 is TGTGCCTGGAGTGCCCCCCCGGCCCGGGGGCGTGAAAAACTGTTTTTT. Encoded protein: CAWSAPPARGREKLFF.

There are a few counts of this clonotype. The chain recombines TRBV9 with TRBJ2-5; possibly TRBD1 or TRBD2 for D (5 bases each). The ends were cut back, 2 bases at V and 2 bases at J, with 16 bases in the middle. The germline CDR1 and CDR2 sequences are SGDLS and YYNGEE. The CDR3 is 16 residues long. CDR3 sequence reads: CASSVDPGRRQETQYF. The CDR3 coding sequence is TGTGCCAGCAGCGTGGACCCGGGGCGCAGGCAAGAGACCCAGTACTTC.

J is TRBJ1-2 and V is TRBV5-6; no clear D gene. The CDR3 totals 12 residues. Germline-derived CDR1 and CDR2 are SGHDT and YYEEEE. V shed 4 bases and J shed 9 bases, with 13 bases lying between them. The DNA of the CDR3 is TGTGCCAGCAGCGTGGGATACGATCGCTACACCTTC. It translates to CASSVGYDRYTF. Drawing the rest from reference TRBV5-6 and TRBJ1-2, the complete variable domain is DAGVTQSPTHLIKTRGQQVTLRCSPKSGHDTVSWYQQALGQGPQFIFQYYEEEERQRGNFPDRFSGHQFPNYSSELNVNALLLGDSALYLCASSVGYDRYTFGSGTRLTVV.